One T cell receptor (beta chain) is described in this entry. Its recognized antigen is unknown. Per-nucleotide qualities are absent, and no much larger clonotype sits a single base away. The source of the sample is a study of blood T cell repertoires in COVID-19 (dated by TCRdb to 2019 to 2021). In terms of the full investigation: The collaborator samples originated in the United States, Italy and Spain and spanned the acute and convalescent phases of COVID-19. Samples came from the ongoing ImmuneRACE study (first 160 participants) plus 1,254 subjects from 6 global collaborators. Subjects who had been exposed to COVID-19, were actively infected with it, or had recovered from it provided the deeply sampled blood TCRbeta repertoires that made up the dataset. Where available, HLA class I and class II types were taken from metadata supplied by the sample provider and were not determined by assay-based typing. Sample metadata almost always included a de-identified subject ID, COVID-19 status, age in years and sex. A freely available public database, intended as a resource for researchers studying the immune response to SARS-CoV-2, is where the repertoires were released. The prospective study material was composed of cDNA or gDNA derived from T cells, B-cell-depleted T cells, or PBMCs.

Paper-wide results and their limitations: The quantity of clinical and demographic metadata differed by source and by participant and was supplied without curation.

CDR1 and CDR2 (SGHTA, FQGTGA) derive from the germline V gene. Taken from cysteine to phenylalanine, the CDR3 has 14 residues. Solely the CDR3 DNA is kept, with 42 bases framed from the first base. Between the V and J ends, shortened by 1 base and 4 bases respectively, the junction contains 10 bases. Each collaborating institution followed its own protocols to collect whole blood in K2EDTA tubes. For TCRbeta analysis, collaborators shipped samples as frozen whole blood, isolated PBMCs, or DNA extracted from either of those sample types. TCRbeta CDR3 regions were amplified from genomic DNA by means of the immunoSEQ Assay, a bias-controlled multiplex PCR. The authors' analysis ran thus. The number of nucleated cells in each sample was estimated from the amplification of reference gene primers within the assay. To quantify the absolute abundance of each unique TCRbeta CDR3 rearrangement, sequence reads were collapsed and filtered. Productive Simpson clonality was computed per sample as the square root of Simpson's diversity index over productive rearrangements. Sourced from immuneACCESS, this table was stored by TCRdb with only in-frame sequences that have V and J called. A share of the clones is absent; for the studies checked, an unresolved V gene accounts for under half, and the remainder has no known explanation. That table furnishes V, J and clone size, whereas the DNA furnished D and trimming. In this sample the table shows a few hundred thousand clones, approximately 81% of which occur a single time. The biggest ten clones account for 3.1% of the sample.

This clonotype originated in a woman aged 18-35 years with acute or convalescent COVID-19. The chain is assembled from TRBV7-3 and TRBJ1-1; the best D guess is TRBD1, with 5 bases matching. Sequences were obtained from peripheral blood. The CDR3 region reads CASSLNGAATEAFF. In nucleotide form, the sequence is TGTGCCAGCAGCTTAAATGGGGCAGCCACTGAAGCTTTCTTT. Joined to the reference TRBV7-3 and TRBJ1-1 proteins, this CDR3 gives the full variable domain: GAGVSQTPSNKVTEKGKYVELRCDPISGHTALYWYRQSLGQGPEFLIYFQGTGAADDSGLPNDRFFAVRPEGSVSTLKIQRTERGDSAVYLCASSLNGAATEAFFGQGTRLTVV.